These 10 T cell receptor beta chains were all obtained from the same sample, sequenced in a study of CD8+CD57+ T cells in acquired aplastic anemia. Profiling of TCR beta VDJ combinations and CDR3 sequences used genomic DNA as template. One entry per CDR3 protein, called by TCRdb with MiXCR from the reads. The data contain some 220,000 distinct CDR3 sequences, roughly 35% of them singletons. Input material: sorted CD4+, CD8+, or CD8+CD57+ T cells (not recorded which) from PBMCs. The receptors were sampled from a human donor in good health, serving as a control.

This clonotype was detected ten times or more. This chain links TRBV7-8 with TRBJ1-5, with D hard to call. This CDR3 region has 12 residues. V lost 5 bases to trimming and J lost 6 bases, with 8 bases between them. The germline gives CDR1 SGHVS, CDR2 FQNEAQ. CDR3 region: CASSRLAQPQHF. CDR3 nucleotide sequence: TGTGCCAGCAGCCGCCTGGCTCAGCCCCAGCATTTT.

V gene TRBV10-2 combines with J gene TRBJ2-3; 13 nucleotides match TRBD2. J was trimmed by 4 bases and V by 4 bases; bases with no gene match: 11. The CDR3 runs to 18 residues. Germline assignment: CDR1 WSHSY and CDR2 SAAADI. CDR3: CASSGSRTSGSFADTQYF. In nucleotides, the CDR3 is TGCGCCAGCAGTGGGTCGAGGACTAGCGGGAGTTTTGCAGATACGCAGTATTTT.

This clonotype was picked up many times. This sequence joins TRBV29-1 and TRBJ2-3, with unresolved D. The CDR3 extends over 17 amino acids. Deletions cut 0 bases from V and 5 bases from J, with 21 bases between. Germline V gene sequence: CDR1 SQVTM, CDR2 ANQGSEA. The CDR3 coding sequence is TGCAGCGTTGAAGATGGTTTTAGTGGGGAATGGGGAGATACGCAGTATTTT. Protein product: CSVEDGFSGEWGDTQYF.

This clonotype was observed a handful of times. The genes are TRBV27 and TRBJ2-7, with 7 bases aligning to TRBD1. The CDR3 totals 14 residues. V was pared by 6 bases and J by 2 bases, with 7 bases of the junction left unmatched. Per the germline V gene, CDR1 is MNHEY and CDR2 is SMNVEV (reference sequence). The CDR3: CASRAGTATYEQYF. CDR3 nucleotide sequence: TGTGCCAGCAGAGCCGGGACAGCCACCTACGAGCAGTACTTC.

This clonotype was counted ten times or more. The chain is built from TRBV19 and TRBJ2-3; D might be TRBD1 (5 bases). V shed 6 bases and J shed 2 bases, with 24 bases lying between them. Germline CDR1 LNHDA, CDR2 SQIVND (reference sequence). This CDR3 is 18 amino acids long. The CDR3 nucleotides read TGTGCCAGTAGCACTACGAGACTCAGGGTGGGGATCACAGATACGCAGTATTTT. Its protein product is CASSTTRLRVGITDTQYF.

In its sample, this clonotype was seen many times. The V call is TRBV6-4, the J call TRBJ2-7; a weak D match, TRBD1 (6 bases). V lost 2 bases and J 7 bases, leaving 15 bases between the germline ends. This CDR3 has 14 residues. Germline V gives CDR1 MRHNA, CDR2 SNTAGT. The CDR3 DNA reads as TGTGCCAGCAGTGACAGGGCAGGGGAATTAGAGCAGTACTTC. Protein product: CASSDRAGELEQYF.

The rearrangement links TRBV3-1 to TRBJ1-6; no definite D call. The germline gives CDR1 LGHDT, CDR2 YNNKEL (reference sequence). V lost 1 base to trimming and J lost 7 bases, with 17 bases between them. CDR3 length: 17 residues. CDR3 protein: CASSQGSGSGFNSPLHF. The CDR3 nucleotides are TGTGCCAGCAGCCAAGGAAGTGGATCCGGGTTCAATTCACCCCTCCACTTT.

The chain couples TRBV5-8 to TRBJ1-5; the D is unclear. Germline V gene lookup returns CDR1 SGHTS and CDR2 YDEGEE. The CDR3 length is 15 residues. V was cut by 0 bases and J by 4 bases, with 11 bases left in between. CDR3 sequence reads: CASSLGGGTNQPQHF. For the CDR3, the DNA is TGTGCCAGCAGCTTGGGGGGAGGAACGAATCAGCCCCAGCATTTT. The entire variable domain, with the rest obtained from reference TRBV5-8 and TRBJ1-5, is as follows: EAGVTQSPTHLIKTRGQQATLRCSPISGHTSVYWYQQALGLGLQFLLWYDEGEERNRGNFPPRFSGRQFPNYSSELNVNALELEDSALYLCASSLGGGTNQPQHFGDGTRLSIL.

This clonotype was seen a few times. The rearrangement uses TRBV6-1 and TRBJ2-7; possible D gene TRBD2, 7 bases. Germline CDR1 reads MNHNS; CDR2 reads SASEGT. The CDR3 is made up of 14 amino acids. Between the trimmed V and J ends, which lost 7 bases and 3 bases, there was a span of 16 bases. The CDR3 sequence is CASILGGALYEQYF. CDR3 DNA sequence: TGTGCCAGCATTCTGGGGGGGGCTCTCTACGAGCAGTACTTC.

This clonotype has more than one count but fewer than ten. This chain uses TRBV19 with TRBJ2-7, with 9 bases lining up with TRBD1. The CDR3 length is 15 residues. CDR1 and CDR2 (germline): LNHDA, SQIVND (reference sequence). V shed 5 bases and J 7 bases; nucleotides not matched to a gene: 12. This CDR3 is CASSSSRDRDREQYF. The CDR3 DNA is TGTGCCAGTAGTTCCAGCCGGGACAGGGACCGAGAGCAGTACTTC.